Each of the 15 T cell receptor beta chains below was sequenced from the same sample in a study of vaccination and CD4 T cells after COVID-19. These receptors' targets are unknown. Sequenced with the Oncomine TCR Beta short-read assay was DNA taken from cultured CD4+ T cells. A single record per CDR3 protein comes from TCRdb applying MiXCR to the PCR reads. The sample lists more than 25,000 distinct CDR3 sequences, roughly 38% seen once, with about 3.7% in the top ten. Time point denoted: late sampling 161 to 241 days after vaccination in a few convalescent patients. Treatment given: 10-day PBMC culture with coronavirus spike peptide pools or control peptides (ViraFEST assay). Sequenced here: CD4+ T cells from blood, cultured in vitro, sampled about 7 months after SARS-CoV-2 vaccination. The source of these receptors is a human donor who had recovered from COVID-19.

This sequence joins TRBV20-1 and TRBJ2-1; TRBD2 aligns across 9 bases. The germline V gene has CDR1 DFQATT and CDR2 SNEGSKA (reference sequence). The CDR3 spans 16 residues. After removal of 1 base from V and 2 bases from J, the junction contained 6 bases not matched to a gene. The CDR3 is CSARVASGEAYNEQFF. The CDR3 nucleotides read TGCAGTGCTAGAGTGGCTAGCGGGGAAGCCTACAATGAGCAGTTCTTC.

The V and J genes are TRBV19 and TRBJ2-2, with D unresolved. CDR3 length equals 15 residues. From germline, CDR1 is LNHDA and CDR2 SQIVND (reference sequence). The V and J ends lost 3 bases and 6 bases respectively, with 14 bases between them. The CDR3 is CASSMRHTDPGELFF. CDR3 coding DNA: TGTGCCAGTAGTATGCGGCATACCGACCCCGGGGAGCTGTTTTTT. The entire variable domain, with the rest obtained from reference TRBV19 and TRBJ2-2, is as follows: DGGITQSPKYLFRKEGQNVTLSCEQNLNHDAMYWYRQDPGQGLRLIYYSQIVNDFQKGDIAEGYSVSREKKESFPLTVTSAQKNPTAFYLCASSMRHTDPGELFFGEGSRLTVL.

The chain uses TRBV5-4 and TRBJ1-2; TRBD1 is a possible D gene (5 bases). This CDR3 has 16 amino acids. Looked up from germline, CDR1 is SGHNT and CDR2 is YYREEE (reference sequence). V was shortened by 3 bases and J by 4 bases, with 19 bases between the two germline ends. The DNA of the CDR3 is TGTGCCAGCAGCTCCCCATTGGGGGGTTCGGGCTATGGCTACACCTTC. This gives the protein CASSSPLGGSGYGYTF.

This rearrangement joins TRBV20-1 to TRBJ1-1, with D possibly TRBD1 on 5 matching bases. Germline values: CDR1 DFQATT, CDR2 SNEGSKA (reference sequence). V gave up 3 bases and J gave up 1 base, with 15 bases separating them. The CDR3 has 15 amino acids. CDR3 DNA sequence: TGCAGTGCTAGTGGCGCAGGGCCCGCGAACACTGAAGCTTTCTTT. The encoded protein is CSASGAGPANTEAFF.

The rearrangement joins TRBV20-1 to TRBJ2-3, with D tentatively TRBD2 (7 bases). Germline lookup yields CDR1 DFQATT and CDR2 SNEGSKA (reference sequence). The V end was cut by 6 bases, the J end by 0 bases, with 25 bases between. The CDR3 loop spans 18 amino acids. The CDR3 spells CSATPASGSGVSTDTQYF. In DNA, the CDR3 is TGCAGTGCAACCCCCGCTAGCGGATCAGGGGTAAGCACAGATACGCAGTATTTT.

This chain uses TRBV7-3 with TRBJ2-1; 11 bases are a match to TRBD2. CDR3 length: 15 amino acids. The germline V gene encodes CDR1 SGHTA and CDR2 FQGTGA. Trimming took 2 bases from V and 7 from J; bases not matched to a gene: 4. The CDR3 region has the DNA TGTGCCAGCAGCTTACGTAGCGGGAGGGGAAATGAGCAGTTCTTC. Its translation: CASSLRSGRGNEQFF.

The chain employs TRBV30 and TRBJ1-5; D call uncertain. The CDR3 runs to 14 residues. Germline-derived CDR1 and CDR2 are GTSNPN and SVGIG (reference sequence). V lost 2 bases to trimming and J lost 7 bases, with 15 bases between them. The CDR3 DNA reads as TGTGCCTGGAGTAAAGGCGCCACCGGGCAGCCCCAGCATTTT. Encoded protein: CAWSKGATGQPQHF.

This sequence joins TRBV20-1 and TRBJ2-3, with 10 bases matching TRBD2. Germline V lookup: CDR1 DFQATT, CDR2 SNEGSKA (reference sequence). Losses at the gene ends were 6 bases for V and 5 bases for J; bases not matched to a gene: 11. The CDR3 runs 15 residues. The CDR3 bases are TGCAGTGCGAGATCTCTAGCGGGAGATGGAGATACGCAGTATTTT. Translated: CSARSLAGDGDTQYF.

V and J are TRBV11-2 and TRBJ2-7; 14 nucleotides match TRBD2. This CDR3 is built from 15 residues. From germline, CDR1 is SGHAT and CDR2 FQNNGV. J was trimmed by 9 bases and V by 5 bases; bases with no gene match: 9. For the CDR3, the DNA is TGTGCCAGCAGCACAACGGGACTAGCGGGAGTGTGGCAGTACTTC. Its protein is CASSTTGLAGVWQYF.

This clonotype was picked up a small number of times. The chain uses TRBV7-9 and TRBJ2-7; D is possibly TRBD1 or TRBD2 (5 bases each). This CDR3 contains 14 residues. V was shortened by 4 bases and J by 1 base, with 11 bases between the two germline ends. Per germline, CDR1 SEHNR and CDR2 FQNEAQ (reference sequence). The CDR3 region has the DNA TGTGCCAGCAGCTCTTCAGGGACGTCCTACGAGCAGTACTTC. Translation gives CASSSSGTSYEQYF.

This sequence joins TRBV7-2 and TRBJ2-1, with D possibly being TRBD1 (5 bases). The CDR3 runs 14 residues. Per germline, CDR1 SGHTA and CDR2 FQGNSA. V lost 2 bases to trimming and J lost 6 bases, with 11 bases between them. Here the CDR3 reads CASSLHYQGNEQFF. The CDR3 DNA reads TGTGCCAGCAGCTTACACTACCAGGGCAATGAGCAGTTCTTC.

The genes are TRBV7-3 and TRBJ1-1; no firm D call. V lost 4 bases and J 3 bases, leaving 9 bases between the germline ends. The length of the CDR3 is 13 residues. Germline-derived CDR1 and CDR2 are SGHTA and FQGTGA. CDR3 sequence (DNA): TGTGCCAGCAGCTCGAGGGCGGACACTGAAGCTTTCTTT. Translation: CASSSRADTEAFF.

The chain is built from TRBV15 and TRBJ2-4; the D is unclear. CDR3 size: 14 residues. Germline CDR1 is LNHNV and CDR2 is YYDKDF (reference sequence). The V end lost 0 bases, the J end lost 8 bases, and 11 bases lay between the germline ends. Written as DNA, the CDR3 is TGTGCCACCAGCAGAGAAAGTCCCCGGGACATTCAGTACTTC. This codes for CATSRESPRDIQYF. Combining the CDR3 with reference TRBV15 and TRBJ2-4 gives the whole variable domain DAMVIQNPRYQVTQFGKPVTLSCSQTLNHNVMYWYQQKSSQAPKLLFHYYDKDFNNEADTPDNFQSRRPNTSFCFLDIRSPGLGDTAMYLCATSRESPRDIQYFGAGTRLSVL.

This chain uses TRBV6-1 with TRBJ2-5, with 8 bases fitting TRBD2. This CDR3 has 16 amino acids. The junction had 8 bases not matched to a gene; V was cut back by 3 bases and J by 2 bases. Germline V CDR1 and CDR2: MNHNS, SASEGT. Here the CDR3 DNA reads TGTGCCAGCAGTGACTGGGGCGGGAGGACACAAGAGACCCAGTACTTC. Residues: CASSDWGGRTQETQYF.

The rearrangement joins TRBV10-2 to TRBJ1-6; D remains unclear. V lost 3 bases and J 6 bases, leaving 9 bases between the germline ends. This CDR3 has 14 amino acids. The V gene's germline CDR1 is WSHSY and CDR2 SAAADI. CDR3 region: CASSDSRTNSPLHF. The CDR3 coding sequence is TGCGCCAGCAGTGATAGCAGGACTAATTCACCCCTCCACTTT.